Described below is a single TCR beta chain sequence and its context. The antigen remains undetermined. The V and J ends lost 6 bases and 3 bases respectively, with 18 bases between them. The CDR3 consists of 16 residues. CDR1 and CDR2 (germline): LNHDA, SQIVND (reference sequence). Profiling relied on immunoSEQ multiplex PCR, and the TCRdb table lists in-frame clones only, not all of them. This sample carries around 1.5 million clones, approximately 98% of them seen once, and the ten largest clones take roughly 0.42%. This sample stems from a study of shared clonotypes between healthy human individuals. Study-level points and caveats: Larger richness was generally estimated for naive than memory subsets.

This chain links TRBV19 with TRBJ1-5; no firm D call. The source is a man between 25 and 39 years old in good health. Sequenced input: naive CD4+ T cells sorted from blood. Sample subset: CD45RA+ positively selected. This CDR3 is CASSTESARYNQPQHF. DNA for the CDR3: TGTGCCAGTAGCACGGAGTCAGCGCGCTACAATCAGCCCCAGCATTTT.